Many counts were recorded for the clone carrying this T cell receptor (beta chain). V dropped 3 bases and J dropped 3; count of bases not matched to a gene: 4. This CDR3 has 15 residues. Germline V gene lookup returns CDR1 MDHEN and CDR2 SYDVKM. These data come from a study of kidney transplant recipient with SARS-CoV-2 infection. From the reads, TCRdb called clonotypes with MiXCR, one entry per CDR3 protein. The sample records 250,000 or so distinct CDR3 sequences, less than 35% being singletons. The rearrangement uses TRBV28 and TRBJ1-4; 7 bases fit TRBD1. Here the sequenced sample was a blood sample, taken at baseline and between days 110 and 120 from a kidney transplant recipient. This TCR came from a male patient aged 30 to 39 who had COVID-19 and was a kidney transplant recipient. Among the T cells, some may be from the graft donor. The CDR3 sequence is CASSLGQNANEKLFF. The CDR3 bases are TGTGCCAGCAGTTTGGGACAGAACGCTAATGAAAAACTGTTTTTT.